The 16 T cell receptor beta chains below were found in one sample sequenced in a study of blood T cells in healthy people across ages. Then a second PCR, running roughly 7 to 12 cycles, was carried out with a sample-barcoded 5' primer and a J-beta primer mix. Each CDR3 protein gets one entry after TCRdb re-called the 5' RACE reads with MiXCR. The sample holds around 1,800,000 distinct CDR3 sequences; 39% are singletons and the top ten take under 30%. Sequenced sample: blood. These TCRs come from a human donor in good health.

This clonotype was seen more than once but under ten times. The chain is built from TRBV7-2 and TRBJ2-7; D gene uncertain. This CDR3 comprises 15 residues. Trimming took 0 bases from V and 1 from J, leaving 10 bases between them. CDR1 is SGHTA and CDR2 is FQGNSA in the germline V gene. The CDR3, as DNA: TGTGCCAGCAGCTTAGCCCCTGGACGGTCCTACGAGCAGTACTTC. Protein: CASSLAPGRSYEQYF.

The chain links TRBV2 to TRBJ2-1; D possibly corresponds to TRBD1 (6 bases). CDR3 size: 15 residues. Germline CDR1 and CDR2: SNHLY and FYNNEI. Between the trimmed V and J ends, which lost 3 bases and 4 bases, there was a span of 13 bases. The chain's CDR3 is CASSERQDPYNEQFF. The CDR3, as DNA: TGTGCCAGCAGTGAGAGACAGGACCCTTACAATGAGCAGTTCTTC. Filled out from reference TRBV2 and TRBJ2-1, the complete variable domain reads EPEVTQTPSHQVTQMGQEVILRCVPISNHLYFYWYRQILGQKVEFLVSFYNNEISEKSEIFDDQFSVERPDGSNFTLKIRSTKLEDSAMYFCASSERQDPYNEQFFGPGTRLTVL.

The rearrangement uses TRBV29-1 and TRBJ2-5; D not resolved. The CDR3 totals 12 residues. Per the germline V gene, CDR1 is SQVTM and CDR2 is ANQGSEA. V gave up 4 bases and J gave up 2 bases, with 8 bases separating them. CDR3 DNA: TGCAGCGTTGGACAAGCTCAAGAGACCCAGTACTTC. Translating it yields CSVGQAQETQYF.

This clonotype was observed at least ten times. The J gene is TRBJ2-7, the V gene TRBV12-3 or TRBV12-4; D not resolved. Deletions cut 5 bases from V and 3 bases from J, with 8 bases between. This CDR3 contains 12 residues. The CDR3 nucleotides are TGTGCCAGCAGTCCTCCGGGCTACGAGCAGTACTTC. It translates to CASSPPGYEQYF.

The table lists this clonotype with many counts. The chain combines TRBV29-1 with TRBJ2-1; 7 bases fit TRBD2. This CDR3 comprises 12 residues. J gave up 9 bases and V 4 bases, and 6 bases lay outside the gene matches. CDR1 and CDR2 from the germline V gene are SQVTM and ANQGSEA. As DNA, the CDR3 is TGCAGCGTTGTGAGACTAGCCCCTGAGCAGTTCTTC. This sequence encodes CSVVRLAPEQFF.

V gene TRBV24-1 combines with J gene TRBJ1-2, with D possibly matching TRBD1 (6 bases). The CDR3 has 14 residues. Germline values: CDR1 KGHDR, CDR2 SFDVKD. V was pared by 4 bases and J by 8 bases, with 16 bases between. The CDR3 region has the DNA TGTGCCACCAGTGACAGGGGAGGAGCGCGGGGCTACACCTTC. It codes for CATSDRGGARGYTF.

The CDR3 reads CASSHLGVNYGYTF. The DNA of the CDR3 is TGCGCCAGCAGCCATCTTGGTGTTAACTATGGCTACACCTTC. This rearrangement joins TRBV4-3 to TRBJ1-2; no firm D call. V lost 3 bases to trimming and J lost 1 base, with 9 bases between them. Germline values: CDR1 LGHNA, CDR2 YSLEER. CDR3 size: 14 residues.

This clonotype occurred a few times. V is TRBV19 and J is TRBJ2-7, with TRBD1 identical over 9 bases. V was pared by 3 bases and J by 4 bases, with 4 bases of the junction left unmatched. CDR1 LNHDA and CDR2 SQIVND come from the germline V gene (reference sequence). The CDR3 runs to 14 residues. CDR3 sequence reads: CASSIETGGYEQYF. CDR3 bases: TGTGCCAGTAGTATCGAGACAGGGGGTTACGAGCAGTACTTC.

This chain uses TRBV6-6 with TRBJ1-2; possible D gene TRBD1, 6 bases. The germline V gene has CDR1 MNHNY and CDR2 SVGAGI (reference sequence). The CDR3 has 16 amino acids. V was pared by 0 bases and J by 6 bases, with 17 bases between. CDR3 amino acids: CASSYSPTGTFNGYTF. The CDR3 DNA reads TGTGCCAGCAGTTACTCGCCGACCGGGACATTTAATGGCTACACCTTC.

Only a few counts were recorded for this clonotype. CDR3 amino acids: CASSSSGLQETQYF. The CDR3 DNA reads TGTGCCAGCAGTTCTAGCGGACTACAAGAGACCCAGTACTTC. V usage is TRBV7-2 and J usage is TRBJ2-5; TRBD2 aligns across 7 bases. Per the germline V gene, CDR1 is SGHTA and CDR2 is FQGNSA. CDR3 length equals 14 residues. The J segment lost 2 bases and the V segment lost 6 bases, leaving 6 bases of the junction unmatched.

The V call is TRBV5-1, the J call TRBJ2-2; 7 bases fit TRBD1. After removal of 0 bases from V and 4 bases from J, the junction contained 3 bases not matched to a gene. The CDR3 is 15 amino acids. Germline CDR1 SGHRS, CDR2 YFSETQ. CDR3 residues: CASSLEGQSTGELFF. The DNA of the CDR3 is TGCGCCAGCAGCTTGGAGGGACAGAGCACCGGGGAGCTGTTTTTT.

This clonotype was observed a few times. This chain joins TRBV4-3 and TRBJ1-2; D is perhaps TRBD1 (6 bases). V was pared by 1 base and J by 4 bases, with 16 bases between. The length of the CDR3 is 16 residues. In germline, CDR1 is LGHNA, CDR2 YSLEER. The CDR3 nucleotides read TGCGCCAGCAGCCAAGGGGTGACAGGTTACTCCTATGGCTACACCTTC. Protein sequence: CASSQGVTGYSYGYTF.

This clonotype appeared a few times. This CDR3 reads CASSVRRDTQYF. The CDR3 DNA follows: TGTGCCAGCAGTGTACGGCGAGATACGCAGTATTTT. The chain combines TRBV12-3 or TRBV12-4 with TRBJ2-3; D call uncertain. The CDR3 loop spans 12 amino acids. Deletions cut 5 bases from V and 5 bases from J, with 8 bases between.

This clonotype appeared a single time. This rearrangement joins TRBV6-2 or TRBV6-3 to TRBJ2-1, with TRBD2 matching 15 bases. The CDR3 spans 19 residues. CDR1 is MNHEY and CDR2 is SVGEGT in the germline V gene. Trimming cost V 2 bases and J 8 bases; bases outside gene matches: 13. CDR3: CASSYDPGTSGGRGDEQFF. DNA for the CDR3: TGTGCCAGCAGTTACGACCCCGGGACTAGCGGGGGGAGGGGGGATGAGCAGTTCTTC.

This sequence joins TRBV9 and TRBJ2-5; D not certain. Germline V CDR1 and CDR2: SGDLS, YYNGEE. CDR3 length: 12 amino acids. Between the trimmed V and J ends, which lost 0 bases and 5 bases, there was a span of 5 bases. CDR3 region: CASSVDGETQYF. DNA for the CDR3: TGTGCCAGCAGCGTAGACGGTGAGACCCAGTACTTC. Based on the CDR3 plus reference TRBV9 and TRBJ2-5, the full variable domain is DSGVTQTPKHLITATGQRVTLRCSPRSGDLSVYWYQQSLDQGLQFLIQYYNGEERAKGNILERFSAQQFPDLHSELNLSSLELGDSALYFCASSVDGETQYFGPGTRLLVL.

This clonotype was picked up a small number of times. The CDR3 reads CASSVEWGSQNEKLFF. CDR3 nucleotides: TGTGCCAGCAGCGTAGAGTGGGGCAGCCAGAACGAAAAACTGTTTTTT. This sequence joins TRBV9 and TRBJ1-4; a possible D gene is TRBD1 (5 bases). With 0 bases removed from V and 8 bases from J, the gap between germline ends came to 17 bases. There are 16 residues in the CDR3. CDR1 is SGDLS and CDR2 is YYNGEE in the germline V gene.